This TCR beta chain was profiled in a study of OX40 agonist ivuxolimab in advanced cancers. Regarding the complete study: Ivuxolimab was a fully human IgG2 agonistic monoclonal antibody targeting the costimulatory receptor OX40 (CD134). Intravenous ivuxolimab was administered to patients every 2 weeks at six dose levels: 0.01, 0.1, 0.3, 1.5, 3 and 10 mg/kg. Among the approximately 50 dose-escalation patients, some 20 had hepatocellular carcinoma, 15 melanoma, 9 renal cell carcinoma and 9 head and neck cancer. In the dose-escalation cohort, around four fifths of patients were male, and the mean age was roughly 60 years with a range of roughly 20 to 79. Prior anti-PD-1, anti-PD-L1 or anti-CTLA-4 therapy was permitted, and checkpoint inhibitors had been received by less than 45% of dose-escalation patients. Partial responses occurred in three dose-escalation patients, of whom one had hepatocellular carcinoma and two had cutaneous melanoma. The purpose of peripheral TCRbeta sequencing was to test whether ivuxolimab changed TCR sequence diversity and led to clonal T-cell expansion. The paper covers the monotherapy dose-escalation part of the phase I ivuxolimab trial, which included N ≈ 57 patients.

V lost 2 bases and J lost 10 bases, and the count of bases not matched to a germline gene is 4. The cysteine opens and the phenylalanine closes a CDR3 of 13 amino acids. Only CDR3 DNA is held: 39 bases, read in frame from base 1. CDR1 and CDR2 are read off the germline V gene (reference sequence) as LNHDA and SQIVND. Patients with autoimmune disease history or receiving systemic immunosuppression were excluded from the trial. In every dose cohort, peripheral blood was drawn for TCR sequencing at baseline, cycle 4 day 1, and cycle 7 day 1. Samples came from an open-label, multicenter, first-in-human phase I dose-escalation trial of ivuxolimab. Adults with locally advanced or metastatic melanoma, renal cell, hepatocellular, or head and neck squamous cell carcinoma were enrolled in the trial. Before TCR sequencing, CD4+ T cells and CD8+ T cells were sorted from peripheral blood as separate populations.

What the work shows at the level of the full study, not this receptor alone: Partial responders in the 0.1-3.0 mg/kg groups had among the lowest normalized peripheral clonal expansion, especially among CD8+ T cells. Low levels of normalized T-cell clonal expansion were also shown by some nonresponding patients. Antigen specificity was not determined for the clonally expanded peripheral T cells. After ivuxolimab, more expanded clones were found on average in CD8+ T cells than in CD4+ T cells. At doses from 0.1 to 3.0 mg/kg, clonal expansion was seen in both CD4+ and CD8+ blood T cells between baseline and week 6.

As to this clone: Its target antigen remains unknown. Base qualities were left out, and no much larger clone turns up one base away.

Genomic DNA was isolated from the sorted cells so that the TCRbeta CDR3 region could be sequenced. The immunoSEQ Assay was used to sequence the TCRbeta CDR3 regions. As stored in TCRdb, this immuneACCESS dataset retains in-frame rearrangements with V and J assigned. A fraction of the clones does not appear; measured against another copy, unresolved V genes explain less than half of the discrepancy, and the remainder lacks a known reason. The sample data list tens of thousands of clones, and 86% of these were observed just once. The ten largest account for more than 0.9% of the sample. The rearrangement joined TRBV19 to TRBJ1-2; 10 of the junction bases match TRBD1. This clonotype originated in an adult with an advanced solid tumor such as melanoma, head and neck, liver or kidney cancer. The material sequenced was CD4+ or CD8+ T cells sorted from blood, taken in a trial of the OX40 agonist ivuxolimab. The nucleotides are TGTGCCAGTAGTATATGGGACAGGGGTGTCTACACCTTC. It translates to CASSIWDRGVYTF.